Each of the 31 T cell receptor beta chains below was sequenced from the same sample in a study of shared clonotypes between healthy human individuals. Some clones are missing from TCRdb's copy, which holds only in-frame ones; the method was immunoSEQ multiplex PCR. The repertoire holds over 2 million clones, with over 85% as singletons. Specimen: naive CD4+ T cells sorted from blood. Subset described: CD45RA+ positively selected. The receptor source for this set is a young man in good health.

This chain connects TRBV30 to TRBJ1-5; D is possibly TRBD1 (6 bases). V was clipped by 5 bases and J by 0 bases, with 29 bases between them. Germline V gene lookup returns CDR1 GTSNPN and CDR2 SVGIG (reference sequence). This CDR3 has 20 amino acids. The CDR3 region is CAWAAGPGAHPTASNQPQHF. CDR3 in DNA: TGTGCCTGGGCCGCAGGCCCGGGGGCCCATCCAACGGCTAGCAATCAGCCCCAGCATTTT.

This chain links TRBV4-3 with TRBJ2-7; D ambiguous. V was clipped by 1 base and J by 6 bases, with 13 bases between them. From germline, CDR1 is LGHNA and CDR2 YSLEER. The CDR3 consists of 14 residues. CDR3 DNA sequence: TGCGCCAGCAGCCAAGGAGGCCCCCGCGGCGAGCAGTACTTC. It translates to CASSQGGPRGEQYF.

In the case of this clone: Mismatch with germline at one junction end may stem from a read error. The V and J genes are TRBV6-1 and TRBJ1-2; TRBD1 agrees at 9 bases. Germline V gives CDR1 MNHNS, CDR2 SASEGT. The CDR3 has 16 residues. The CDR3 bases are TGTGCCAGCAGTGAAGCCACCGGGACAGGGTGGTATGGCCACACCTTC. Its translation is CASSEATGTGWYGHTF.

The V gene is TRBV9, the J gene TRBJ2-5; possibly TRBD1 or TRBD2 for D (5 bases each). The germline V and J ends were trimmed by 2 bases and 5 bases, with 10 bases remaining between them. From germline, CDR1 is SGDLS and CDR2 YYNGEE. The CDR3 has 13 residues. The CDR3, as DNA: TGTGCCAGCAGCGTCCGGGACGGCGAGACCCAGTACTTC. This translates into CASSVRDGETQYF.

This chain links TRBV18 with TRBJ2-3, with 12 bases aligning to TRBD2. This CDR3 is 16 amino acids long. J gave up 5 bases and V 3 bases, and 6 bases lay outside the gene matches. Germline V gene data show CDR1 as KGHSH and CDR2 as LQKENI. The CDR3: CASSPPTSGSRDTQYF. The CDR3 bases are TGTGCCAGCTCACCGCCGACTAGCGGGAGTAGAGATACGCAGTATTTT.

The chain has TRBV6-1 and TRBJ1-2, with 9 bases lining up with TRBD1. The J segment lost 4 bases and the V segment lost 6 bases, leaving 3 bases of the junction unmatched. CDR3 length: 13 residues. Germline loops: CDR1 MNHNS, CDR2 SASEGT. The CDR3 region has the DNA TGTGCCAGCAGGTTGGGACAGGGCTATGGCTACACCTTC. Its protein product is CASRLGQGYGYTF.

The table lists this clone with many counts. Other nucleotide sequences from this sample produce the same CDR3. V gene TRBV10-3 combines with J gene TRBJ2-7, with TRBD2 identical over 9 bases. Germline V CDR1 and CDR2: ENHRY, SYGVKD. The length of the CDR3 is 15 residues. V was clipped by 3 bases and J by 3 bases; unmatched bases: 6. CDR3 in amino acids: CAISDPSGIVYEQYF. The CDR3 coding sequence is TGTGCCATCAGTGACCCTAGCGGGATAGTCTACGAGCAGTACTTC.

The V call is TRBV6-5, the J call TRBJ2-3; D is perhaps TRBD1 (6 bases). Trimming shortened V by 5 bases and J by 7 bases, and 10 bases separated the two germline ends. The length of the CDR3 is 12 residues. In germline, CDR1 is MNHEY, CDR2 SVGAGI. The chain's CDR3 is CASSMTGNTQYF. As DNA, the CDR3 is TGTGCCAGCAGTATGACAGGCAATACGCAGTATTTT.

The chain combines TRBV7-2 with TRBJ2-7, with D unclear. This CDR3 contains 18 residues. V was pared by 0 bases and J by 3 bases, with 21 bases between. The germline V gene encodes CDR1 SGHTA and CDR2 FQGNSA. In DNA, the CDR3 is TGTGCCAGCAGCTTAGCCAGGTCTACATTAATTCAGGACTACGAGCAGTACTTC. Translation: CASSLARSTLIQDYEQYF.

J is TRBJ2-5 and V is TRBV18; D remains ambiguous. Trimming pared 3 bases from V and 5 bases from J, leaving 10 bases between. The CDR3 consists of 13 residues. Looked up from germline, CDR1 is KGHSH and CDR2 is LQKENI. The CDR3 sequence is CASSPNLYETQYF. CDR3 DNA sequence: TGTGCCAGCTCACCGAATTTATACGAGACCCAGTACTTC. The variable domain in full, completed from reference TRBV18 and TRBJ2-5, reads NAGVMQNPRHLVRRRGQEARLRCSPMKGHSHVYWYRQLPEEGLKFMVYLQKENIIDESGMPKERFSAEFPKEGPSILRIQQVVRGDSAAYFCASSPNLYETQYFGPGTRLLVL.

The chain links TRBV5-1 to TRBJ2-5; 7 bases line up with TRBD1. The CDR3 is 16 amino acids. Germline V gene sequence: CDR1 SGHRS, CDR2 YFSETQ. V shed 3 bases and J 2 bases; nucleotides not matched to a gene: 10. Here the CDR3 DNA reads TGCGCCAGCAGCTCTTCGACAGGGAAGGGACAAGAGACCCAGTACTTC. The encoded protein is CASSSSTGKGQETQYF. The full variable domain, completed using reference TRBV5-1 and TRBJ2-5, is KAGVTQTPRYLIKTRGQQVTLSCSPISGHRSVSWYQQTPGQGLQFLFEYFSETQRNKGNFPGRFSGRQFSNSRSEMNVSTLELGDSALYLCASSSSTGKGQETQYFGPGTRLLVL.

CDR3 amino acids: CAWTQGANTEAFF. In DNA form, the CDR3 reads TGTGCCTGGACCCAGGGGGCGAACACTGAAGCTTTCTTT. V gene TRBV30 combines with J gene TRBJ1-1, with 8 bases identical to TRBD1. Germline V gene lookup returns CDR1 GTSNPN and CDR2 SVGIG (reference sequence). The CDR3 is made up of 13 amino acids. Losses at the gene ends were 4 bases for V and 1 base for J; bases not matched to a gene: 2.

The chain uses TRBV5-1 and TRBJ1-3; D is perhaps TRBD1 (5 bases). Looked up from germline, CDR1 is SGHRS and CDR2 is YFSETQ. The CDR3 consists of 14 residues. The ends were cut back, 5 bases at V and 2 bases at J, with 11 bases in the middle. The CDR3 sequence is CASREGTTGNTIYF. The DNA for the CDR3 is TGCGCCAGCAGGGAGGGGACGACTGGAAACACCATATATTTT.

The gene calls are TRBV18 and TRBJ2-7; 7 bases match TRBD1. The CDR3 is made up of 12 amino acids. Germline V gene lookup returns CDR1 KGHSH and CDR2 LQKENI. V gave up 4 bases and J gave up 6 bases; unmatched junction bases: 3. The CDR3 is CASSLRGFEQYF. Here the CDR3 DNA reads TGTGCCAGCTCACTCAGGGGGTTCGAGCAGTACTTC. The full variable domain, rest sourced from reference TRBV18 and TRBJ2-7, is NAGVMQNPRHLVRRRGQEARLRCSPMKGHSHVYWYRQLPEEGLKFMVYLQKENIIDESGMPKERFSAEFPKEGPSILRIQQVVRGDSAAYFCASSLRGFEQYFGPGTRLTVT.

The genes are TRBV6-5 and TRBJ1-1; D remains unclear. Trimming left V 2 bases short and J 4 bases short, with 8 bases between. Germline V CDR1 and CDR2: MNHEY, SVGAGI. The CDR3 spans 13 residues. CDR3 sequence: CASSYRQTTEAFF. For the CDR3, the DNA is TGTGCCAGCAGTTACCGGCAGACCACTGAAGCTTTCTTT.

The genes are TRBV25-1 and TRBJ1-1, with D possibly matching TRBD1 (5 bases). There are 17 residues in the CDR3. With 7 bases removed from V and 5 bases from J, the gap between germline ends came to 26 bases. Germline assignment: CDR1 MGHDK and CDR2 SYGVNS. CDR3 residues: CASTQGTRVAIRTEAFF. The DNA of the CDR3 is TGTGCCAGCACCCAGGGAACCAGGGTAGCAATAAGAACTGAAGCTTTCTTT.

The CDR3 spells CASSRDGGGNTIYF. DNA for the CDR3: TGTGCCAGCAGTCGGGACGGCGGGGGAAACACCATATATTTT. The chain combines TRBV6-6 with TRBJ1-3; D possibly corresponds to TRBD1 (5 bases). The CDR3 has 14 amino acids. Germline CDR1 and CDR2: MNHNY and SVGAGI (reference sequence). Deletions cut 5 bases from V and 4 bases from J, with 12 bases between.

The rearrangement joins TRBV12-5 to TRBJ1-1; D is ambiguous. Germline assignment: CDR1 LGHNT and CDR2 FRNRAP. Trimming left V 1 base short and J 5 bases short, with 11 bases between. The CDR3 runs 14 residues. The CDR3 DNA is TGTGCTAGTGGTTTGGGCTGGCCGGGGACTGAAGCTTTCTTT. Its protein is CASGLGWPGTEAFF.

This rearrangement joins TRBV7-9 to TRBJ2-3, with 9 positions matching TRBD2. CDR3 length: 18 residues. V dropped 2 bases and J dropped 4; count of bases not matched to a gene: 13. Germline CDR1 and CDR2: SEHNR and FQNEAQ (reference sequence). CDR3 region: CASSLPRWVAGEADTQYF. DNA for the CDR3: TGTGCCAGCAGCTTACCGCGTTGGGTAGCGGGAGAGGCAGATACGCAGTATTTT.

The chain is built from TRBV4-1 and TRBJ2-1; perhaps TRBD2 as D (6 bases). From germline, CDR1 is MGHRA and CDR2 YSYEKL. The CDR3 contains 18 residues. V was trimmed by 4 bases and J by 5 bases, leaving 24 bases between them. The CDR3 sequence: CASSRRDFIIGSNNEQFF. The CDR3 DNA reads as TGCGCCAGCAGCCGTAGGGACTTCATCATTGGTAGTAACAATGAGCAGTTCTTC.

In nucleotides, the CDR3 is TGCGCCAGCAGCCAGGCCCAGGGAAACCACGAGCAGTACTTC. Encoded protein: CASSQAQGNHEQYF. The chain is built from TRBV4-1 and TRBJ2-7, with D tentatively TRBD1 (5 bases). This CDR3 has 14 amino acids. Germline values: CDR1 MGHRA, CDR2 YSYEKL. The germline V and J ends were trimmed by 3 bases and 5 bases, with 14 bases remaining between them.

The chain carries TRBV29-1 and TRBJ1-4; 8 nucleotides match TRBD1. The CDR3 is 13 amino acids. Germline-derived CDR1 and CDR2 are SQVTM and ANQGSEA. With 6 bases clipped from V and 8 bases from J, the junction kept 8 bases outside the gene matches. The chain's CDR3 is CSVRQGKGEKLFF. The CDR3 nucleotides are TGCAGCGTCCGACAGGGGAAGGGGGAAAAACTGTTTTTT.

Turning to this clone: This CDR3 is also generated by other DNA sequences in the sample. Written as DNA, the CDR3 is TGTGCCAGCTCACCACTCTCGGGAGGAGAGACCCAGTACTTC. It yields the protein CASSPLSGGETQYF. The rearrangement links TRBV18 to TRBJ2-5; 7 bases map to TRBD2. From germline, CDR1 is KGHSH and CDR2 LQKENI. With V trimmed by 1 base and J by 4 bases, 3 bases remained unmatched. CDR3 length: 14 residues.

This sequence joins TRBV5-1 and TRBJ1-1; D gene uncertain. V lost 4 bases and J 1 base, leaving 8 bases between the germline ends. Per germline, CDR1 SGHRS and CDR2 YFSETQ. The CDR3 extends over 13 amino acids. The CDR3 is CASSRNSNTEAFF. The CDR3 DNA reads as TGCGCCAGCAGCCGGAATTCGAACACTGAAGCTTTCTTT.

This chain uses TRBV11-2 with TRBJ2-7; 7 bases fit TRBD1. Germline assignment: CDR1 SGHAT and CDR2 FQNNGV. The trim removed 5 bases at V and 3 bases at J, leaving 7 bases unmatched. The CDR3 length is 14 residues. The CDR3 loop reads CASSADRVLYEQYF. CDR3 coding DNA: TGTGCCAGCAGCGCCGACAGGGTGCTCTACGAGCAGTACTTC.

This clone was recorded once. The chain is built from TRBV6-1 and TRBJ2-7; no definite D call. Germline V gene lookup returns CDR1 MNHNS and CDR2 SASEGT. The CDR3 has 14 amino acids. Trimming pared 3 bases from V and 2 bases from J, leaving 11 bases between. The CDR3 sequence is CASSDLSGPYEQYF. The DNA of the CDR3 is TGTGCCAGCAGTGATTTGTCAGGTCCCTACGAGCAGTACTTC.

The chain recombines TRBV7-6 with TRBJ2-7; 8 positions agree with TRBD2. From germline, CDR1 is SGHVS and CDR2 FNYEAQ. The CDR3 is 14 amino acids. The trim removed 3 bases at V and 7 bases at J, leaving 8 bases unmatched. The CDR3 sequence: CASSFPGGGREQYF. The CDR3, as DNA: TGTGCCAGCAGCTTTCCCGGGGGGGGCCGGGAGCAGTACTTC.

The J gene is TRBJ2-5, the V gene TRBV6-1, with 7 bases aligning to TRBD2. The CDR3 extends over 14 amino acids. V trimming: 4 bases; J trimming: 0 bases; junction bases outside the gene matches: 2. From germline, CDR1 is MNHNS and CDR2 SASEGT. CDR3 sequence: CASSAGGYQETQYF. The CDR3 DNA sequence: TGTGCCAGCAGTGCCGGGGGGTACCAAGAGACCCAGTACTTC.

The chain links TRBV19 to TRBJ2-7, with TRBD1 as a possible D gene (7 bases). This CDR3 is built from 17 residues. V was shortened by 5 bases and J by 0 bases, with 20 bases between the two germline ends. Germline V CDR1 and CDR2: LNHDA, SQIVND (reference sequence). CDR3 sequence reads: CASSVGSWRDSSYEQYF. CDR3 nucleotide sequence: TGTGCCAGTAGTGTCGGGTCCTGGCGGGACAGCTCCTACGAGCAGTACTTC.

A single count supports this clone. This chain links TRBV7-3 with TRBJ1-1; TRBD1 is a possible D gene (6 bases). In germline, CDR1 is SGHTA, CDR2 FQGTGA. Between the trimmed V and J ends, which lost 1 base and 6 bases, there was a span of 12 bases. This CDR3 contains 14 residues. The CDR3 DNA is TGTGCCAGCAGCTTAAAGGGGGGTGTGGCTGAAGCTTTCTTT. It translates to CASSLKGGVAEAFF.

V gene TRBV11-3 combines with J gene TRBJ2-1, with D possibly matching TRBD2 (6 bases). The CDR3 spans 13 residues. V lost 2 bases and J 6 bases, leaving 8 bases between the germline ends. CDR1 is SGHNT and CDR2 is YENEEA in the germline V gene. CDR3 sequence (DNA): TGTGCCAGCAGCTTAATCGGGGGCAATGAGCAGTTCTTC. Translated, it gives CASSLIGGNEQFF.